This T cell receptor (beta chain) comes out of a study of T cell repertoires in cytomegalovirus infection. For the study at large: HLA-B-restricted CMV epitopes that are well studied were used alongside recently identified HLA-C-restricted ones. In public TCR beta signatures, there were indications of both CMV infection and matching HLA type.

Regarding the study as a whole: It was HLA-C-restricted CMV-specific TCR beta clonotypes that dominated the response ex vivo.

In regard to this clonotype: Its cognate antigen is unknown.

Germline CDR1 MNHNS, CDR2 SASEGT. This CDR3 spans 14 amino acids. V shed 2 bases, J shed 4 bases, and the junction held 3 bases outside the gene matches. TCRdb recomputed calls from the reads with MiXCR, one row per CDR3 protein. The sample holds roughly 340,000 distinct CDR3 sequences, about 28% seen once. The sequences come from cultured PBMCs, collected from culture after CMV antigen stimulation. This sequence originates from a human donor in good health (CMV status not recorded). Some clones in this sample may be carry-over from other donors' samples. J is TRBJ1-1 and V is TRBV6-1, with 8 bases matching TRBD1. The CDR3 DNA is TGTGCCAGCAGTGAACAGGGGGCAGTCACTGAAGCTTTCTTT. Encoded protein: CASSEQGAVTEAFF.